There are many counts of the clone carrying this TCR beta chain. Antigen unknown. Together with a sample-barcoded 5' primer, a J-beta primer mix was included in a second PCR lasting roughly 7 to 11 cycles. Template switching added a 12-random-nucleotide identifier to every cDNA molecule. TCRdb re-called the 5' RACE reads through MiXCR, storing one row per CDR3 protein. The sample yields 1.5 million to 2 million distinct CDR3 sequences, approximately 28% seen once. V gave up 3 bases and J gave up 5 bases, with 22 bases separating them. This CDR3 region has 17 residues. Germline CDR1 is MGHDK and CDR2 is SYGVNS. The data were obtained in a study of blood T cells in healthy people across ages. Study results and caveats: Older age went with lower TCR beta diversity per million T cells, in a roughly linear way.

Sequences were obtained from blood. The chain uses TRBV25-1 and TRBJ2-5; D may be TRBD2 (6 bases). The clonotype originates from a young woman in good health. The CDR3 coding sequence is TGTGCCAGCAGTGAGTTAGCAGCCGGGAGACTGAGGGAGACCCAGTACTTC. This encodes CASSELAAGRLRETQYF.